The TCR beta chain under discussion was sequenced for a study of cytomegalovirus exposure and HLA in healthy donors. The PCR was carried out with 60 Vbeta primers and 13 Jbeta primers. Clones were read by immunoSEQ multiplex PCR, and TCRdb kept only the in-frame ones, dropping some. The data show 150,000 to 200,000 clones, just under 80% seen once. The ends lost 6 bases at V and 5 bases at J; junction bases unmatched: 13. The CDR3 runs 16 residues. CDR1 is MDHEN, CDR2 SYDVKM, per germline. As regards this clone: Antigen: not known.

Notes on the study in general: Most TCR sequences were rare, but some public TCRs occurred in many donors. Cytomegalovirus status was reportedly diagnosed by the classifier with high sensitivity and specificity. Follow-up analysis later connected one missense variant in DCLRE1C with trimming of TCR beta V- and J-genes.

This chain uses TRBV28 with TRBJ2-5; 9 positions agree with TRBD2. Sequenced sample: PBMCs. The clonotype was recovered from a woman in her fifties or sixties in good health and CMV-seropositive. The CDR3 reads CASRRRGSGGRETQYF. As DNA, the CDR3 is TGTGCCAGCAGACGACGGGGTAGCGGGGGCCGGGAGACCCAGTACTTC.